Sequencing of this TCR beta chain was carried out in a study of blood T cell repertoires in COVID-19. For the study at large: Collection of acute and convalescent COVID-19 samples took place in the United States, Italy and Spain. The analysed material was cDNA or gDNA that came from T cells, B-cell-depleted T cells, or PBMCs.

In germline, CDR1 is SQVTM, CDR2 ANQGSEA. This CDR3 spans 14 amino acids. With 0 bases removed from V and 7 bases from J, the gap between germline ends came to 14 bases. How the authors handled the data: Reference gene primer amplification in the assay estimated nucleated cell counts. TCRdb's table, derived via immunoSEQ multiplex PCR, lists solely in-frame clones and lacks some. V, J and clone size are taken as reported in that table, and D and trimming were inferred from the DNA itself. The repertoire holds about 73,000 clones, about 74% seen once, with 2% to 2.5% in the top ten. The Seattle patients, enrolled during active infection, were followed longitudinally.

The sequenced material came from peripheral blood. The chain carries TRBV29-1 and TRBJ2-3; D perhaps matches TRBD2 (6 bases). This TCR came from a man aged 70 or older with COVID-19, enrolled during active disease. The CDR3 spells CSVEDSGRENTQYF. In DNA, the CDR3 is TGCAGCGTTGAAGATAGCGGCAGAGAGAATACGCAGTATTTT.